The 28 T cell receptor beta chains given below trace back to one sample, sequenced in a study of monozygotic twins with cystic fibrosis. Libraries were prepared by immunoSEQ multiplex PCR; TCRdb keeps only in-frame clonotypes and omits some of them. Of 36,000 or so clones listed, just over 90% are singletons. The specimen sequenced was blood. The source is a boy aged 2 to 9 with cystic fibrosis.

The chain uses TRBV27 and TRBJ1-2; 9 bases are shared with TRBD1. This CDR3 comprises 13 residues. The germline V gene encodes CDR1 MNHEY and CDR2 SMNVEV (reference sequence). The junction had 5 bases not matched to a gene; V was cut back by 5 bases and J by 7 bases. CDR3 protein: CASSLTGGIGYTF. CDR3 DNA: TGTGCCAGCAGTCTCACAGGGGGCATTGGCTACACCTTC.

This chain uses TRBV6-6 with TRBJ2-2; D possibly corresponds to TRBD1 (6 bases). Germline V gives CDR1 MNHNY, CDR2 SVGAGI (reference sequence). The CDR3 totals 15 residues. Trimming took off 4 bases at V and 4 bases at J, with 13 bases between the two ends. The CDR3 reads CASSSPDSSTGELFF. Written as DNA, the CDR3 is TGTGCCAGCAGTTCTCCGGACAGTTCCACCGGGGAGCTGTTTTTT.

The chain uses TRBV7-3 and TRBJ1-1; the match to TRBD1 covers 7 bases. The J segment lost 3 bases and the V segment lost 1 base, leaving 5 bases of the junction unmatched. In germline, CDR1 is SGHTA, CDR2 FQGTGA. The CDR3 extends over 15 amino acids. Here the CDR3 reads CASSLNRGGHTEAFF. The CDR3, as DNA: TGTGCCAGCAGCTTAAACAGGGGTGGACACACTGAAGCTTTCTTT.

The V and J genes are TRBV19 and TRBJ2-3; D is perhaps TRBD2 (7 bases). The V end was cut by 9 bases, the J end by 5 bases, with 21 bases between. The CDR3 sequence is 15 residues long. Germline-derived CDR1 and CDR2 are LNHDA and SQIVND (reference sequence). The CDR3 nucleotides are TGTGCCAGCGCCGTGGGGGGGGGCCGATTAGATACGCAGTATTTT. Translated: CASAVGGGRLDTQYF.

The chain is built from TRBV7-6 and TRBJ2-7; D may be TRBD2 (5 bases). CDR3 size: 13 residues. Germline CDR1 and CDR2: SGHVS and FNYEAQ. Trimming pared 5 bases from V and 7 bases from J, leaving 15 bases between. The CDR3 loop is CASSGRSGTEQYF. CDR3 coding DNA: TGTGCCAGCAGCGGGAGATCAGGCACAGAGCAGTACTTC.

This chain links TRBV11-3 with TRBJ2-5, with D maybe TRBD1 (7 bases). V was cut by 5 bases and J by 3 bases, with 13 bases left in between. CDR1 is SGHNT, CDR2 YENEEA, per germline. This CDR3 comprises 14 residues. CDR3 DNA sequence: TGTGCCAGCAGCCCCAGGGGGGAGGAAGAGACCCAGTACTTC. Translation: CASSPRGEEETQYF. Full variable domain (rest looked up from reference TRBV11-3 and TRBJ2-5): EAGVVQSPRYKIIEKKQPVAFWCNPISGHNTLYWYLQNLGQGPELLIRYENEEAVDDSQLPKDRFSAERLKGVDSTLKIQPAELGDSAVYLCASSPRGEEETQYFGPGTRLLVL.

This chain links TRBV4-3 with TRBJ1-2, with 12 positions matching TRBD1. Germline V gene data show CDR1 as LGHNA and CDR2 as YSLEER. Trimming removed 0 bases from V and 3 bases from J; junction bases left unmatched: 8. The CDR3 is 18 amino acids. CDR3 region: CASSQDIWGQGADYGYTF. As DNA, the CDR3 is TGCGCCAGCAGCCAAGATATTTGGGGACAGGGGGCAGACTATGGCTACACCTTC.

The chain carries TRBV6-5 and TRBJ2-7; the D is unclear. Germline V gene lookup returns CDR1 MNHEY and CDR2 SVGAGI. This CDR3 is built from 13 residues. Trimming cost V 2 bases and J 6 bases, with 11 bases left between them. CDR3 nucleotide sequence: TGTGCCAGCAGTTACGGATCGTACGGCGAGCAGTACTTC. It codes for CASSYGSYGEQYF.

This clone was recorded only once. The gene calls are TRBV6-5 and TRBJ2-2; a possible D gene is TRBD1 (5 bases). The CDR3 covers 13 residues. V shed 8 bases and J shed 2 bases, with 9 bases lying between them. Germline V gives CDR1 MNHEY, CDR2 SVGAGI. The CDR3 here is CASADRNTGELFF. The CDR3 region has the DNA TGTGCCAGCGCCGACAGAAACACCGGGGAGCTGTTTTTT.

This clone showed up just a few times. The chain links TRBV6-4 to TRBJ1-6, with D tentatively TRBD1 (5 bases). The germline V and J ends were trimmed by 6 bases and 10 bases, with 16 bases remaining between them. This CDR3 spans 14 amino acids. Germline loops: CDR1 MRHNA, CDR2 SNTAGT. For the CDR3, the DNA is TGTGCCAGCAGCCGTGGGGGGATGGGGTCACCCCTCCACTTT. Translated, it gives CASSRGGMGSPLHF.

The V gene is TRBV9, the J gene TRBJ2-1; D could derive from TRBD1 or TRBD2 (5 bases each). The CDR3 sequence is 13 residues long. V was shortened by 3 bases and J by 10 bases, with 14 bases between the two germline ends. CDR1 is SGDLS and CDR2 is YYNGEE in the germline V gene. The CDR3 spells CASSGGLGAEQFF. CDR3 DNA: TGTGCCAGCAGCGGGGGGTTGGGAGCGGAGCAGTTCTTC.

V and J are TRBV5-1 and TRBJ2-3, with D unresolved. Germline V CDR1 and CDR2: SGHRS, YFSETQ. This CDR3 spans 12 amino acids. The V gene lost 3 bases and the J gene lost 6 bases, with 8 bases spanning the gap. Here the CDR3 DNA reads TGCGCCAGCAGCTATCAAGGCGATACGCAGTATTTT. This translates into CASSYQGDTQYF.

This rearrangement joins TRBV27 to TRBJ1-4; the D is unclear. The CDR3 totals 14 residues. The germline gives CDR1 MNHEY, CDR2 SMNVEV (reference sequence). V shed 3 bases and J shed 7 bases, with 12 bases lying between them. This chain's CDR3 is CASSLTRRGEKLFF. The CDR3 nucleotides are TGTGCCAGCAGTTTGACGCGTCGGGGTGAAAAACTGTTTTTT.

The chain has TRBV7-9 and TRBJ2-1, with 12 positions matching TRBD2. This CDR3 is built from 16 residues. Per germline, CDR1 SEHNR and CDR2 FQNEAQ (reference sequence). Trimming removed 5 bases from V and 2 bases from J; junction bases left unmatched: 4. CDR3: CASSATSGGTYNEQFF. The CDR3 DNA sequence: TGTGCCAGCAGCGCGACTAGCGGGGGCACCTACAATGAGCAGTTCTTC.

The gene calls are TRBV2 and TRBJ2-2; possibly TRBD1 for D (6 bases). CDR3 length: 16 residues. Germline values: CDR1 SNHLY, CDR2 FYNNEI. V dropped 4 bases and J dropped 0 bases, with 12 bases sitting between them. The CDR3 nucleotides read TGTGCCAGCAGTGGGTCGAACAGGGCGAACACCGGGGAGCTGTTTTTT. Its translation is CASSGSNRANTGELFF. The full variable domain, in which reference TRBV2 and TRBJ2-2 provide the parts outside the CDR3, is EPEVTQTPSHQVTQMGQEVILRCVPISNHLYFYWYRQILGQKVEFLVSFYNNEISEKSEIFDDQFSVERPDGSNFTLKIRSTKLEDSAMYFCASSGSNRANTGELFFGEGSRLTVL.

The J gene is TRBJ1-6, the V gene TRBV5-1; D possibly corresponds to TRBD1 (6 bases). Trimming removed 6 bases from V and 10 bases from J, with 14 bases in between. The CDR3 consists of 13 residues. The germline CDR1 and CDR2 sequences are SGHRS and YFSETQ. This chain's CDR3 is CASTQGSGSPLHF. DNA of the CDR3: TGCGCCAGCACACAGGGATCAGGGTCACCCCTCCACTTT.

The rearrangement links TRBV4-1 to TRBJ2-3, with D uncertain. The CDR3 extends over 15 amino acids. Trimming left V 0 bases short and J 2 bases short, with 9 bases between. Germline CDR1 reads MGHRA; CDR2 reads YSYEKL. This CDR3 is CASSQENRATDTQYF. Here the CDR3 DNA reads TGCGCCAGCAGCCAAGAGAATAGGGCCACAGATACGCAGTATTTT.

CDR3 sequence: CASSLAPETEAFF. For the CDR3, the DNA is TGCGCCAGCAGCTTGGCCCCGGAAACTGAAGCTTTCTTT. The chain has TRBV5-1 and TRBJ1-1, with D unclear. The CDR3 length is 13 residues. Germline V gene data show CDR1 as SGHRS and CDR2 as YFSETQ. V lost 0 bases, J lost 5 bases, and 8 bases lay in between.

The chain recombines TRBV6-5 with TRBJ2-7; D is uncertain. Germline V gene data show CDR1 as MNHEY and CDR2 as SVGAGI. Trimming took off 6 bases at V and 5 bases at J, with 14 bases between the two ends. The CDR3 extends over 13 amino acids. The CDR3 coding sequence is TGTGCCAGCAGCCTAAACTCCAAGCACGAGCAGTACTTC. Its translation: CASSLNSKHEQYF.

The chain has TRBV5-1 and TRBJ1-1; D unclear. The V gene's germline CDR1 is SGHRS and CDR2 YFSETQ. This CDR3 comprises 13 residues. V lost 4 bases and J lost 0, with 7 bases in between. The CDR3 DNA reads as TGCGCCAGCAGCCCGACCTTGAACACTGAAGCTTTCTTT. Amino acid sequence: CASSPTLNTEAFF.

The J gene is TRBJ1-3, the V gene TRBV7-9; no clear D gene. Germline values: CDR1 SEHNR, CDR2 FQNEAQ (reference sequence). Trimming shortened V by 3 bases and J by 0 bases, and 15 bases separated the two germline ends. CDR3 length equals 17 residues. CDR3 region: CASSFYTTLSSGNTIYF. DNA for the CDR3: TGTGCCAGCAGCTTTTACACGACATTATCCTCTGGAAACACCATATATTTT.

The CDR3 loop is CASSPAATDFSYEQYF. The CDR3 bases are TGTGCCAGTAGTCCCGCCGCGACAGACTTTTCCTACGAGCAGTACTTC. The chain recombines TRBV19 with TRBJ2-7; D is perhaps TRBD1 (5 bases). Germline CDR1 LNHDA, CDR2 SQIVND (reference sequence). The CDR3 sequence is 16 residues long. The ends were cut back, 5 bases at V and 1 base at J, with 18 bases in the middle.

This chain joins TRBV2 and TRBJ2-2, with D tentatively TRBD2 (5 bases). This CDR3 has 15 amino acids. Germline CDR1 SNHLY, CDR2 FYNNEI. V lost 5 bases to trimming and J lost 2 bases, with 12 bases between them. CDR3 in amino acids: CASSLAPPNTGELFF. DNA of the CDR3: TGTGCCAGCAGTCTAGCTCCTCCAAACACCGGGGAGCTGTTTTTT.

This chain joins TRBV9 and TRBJ1-6; TRBD1 agrees at 8 bases. Trimming cost V 3 bases and J 11 bases; bases outside gene matches: 4. The CDR3 runs to 13 residues. Germline CDR1 and CDR2: SGDLS and YYNGEE. The CDR3 spells CASSALQGAPLHF. In DNA, the CDR3 is TGTGCCAGCAGCGCACTACAGGGGGCACCCCTCCACTTT.

This chain links TRBV19 with TRBJ1-6, with 7 nucleotides matching TRBD1. This CDR3 is 14 amino acids long. Losses at the gene ends were 9 bases for V and 7 bases for J; bases not matched to a gene: 9. Germline V gene sequence: CDR1 LNHDA, CDR2 SQIVND (reference sequence). CDR3 DNA: TGTGCCAGCAGGACGGGACAGCCCAATTCACCCCTCCACTTT. Translated, it gives CASRTGQPNSPLHF.

The chain couples TRBV6-5 to TRBJ1-1, with D possibly being TRBD1 (6 bases). Trimming took off 5 bases at V and 0 bases at J, with 13 bases between the two ends. CDR3 length: 15 residues. Germline CDR1 reads MNHEY; CDR2 reads SVGAGI. The CDR3 DNA reads TGTGCCAGCAGTACCCTGCGACAGGTGAACACTGAAGCTTTCTTT. This translates into CASSTLRQVNTEAFF.

V gene TRBV10-3 combines with J gene TRBJ1-1, with no clear D. Trimming stripped 3 bases from V and 5 bases from J, with 16 bases between. Germline CDR1 and CDR2: ENHRY and SYGVKD. CDR3 length: 15 amino acids. CDR3: CAISDMDVGSTEAFF. As DNA, the CDR3 is TGTGCCATCAGTGATATGGACGTGGGTAGTACTGAAGCTTTCTTT.

This chain links TRBV6-1 with TRBJ1-1; TRBD1 agrees at 7 bases. Germline V lookup: CDR1 MNHNS, CDR2 SASEGT. The CDR3 has 13 residues. V lost 7 bases to trimming and J lost 5 bases; unmatched junction nucleotides: 7. CDR3 coding DNA: TGTGCCAGCAATCCAGGGGGTGGGACTGAAGCTTTCTTT. It yields the protein CASNPGGGTEAFF.